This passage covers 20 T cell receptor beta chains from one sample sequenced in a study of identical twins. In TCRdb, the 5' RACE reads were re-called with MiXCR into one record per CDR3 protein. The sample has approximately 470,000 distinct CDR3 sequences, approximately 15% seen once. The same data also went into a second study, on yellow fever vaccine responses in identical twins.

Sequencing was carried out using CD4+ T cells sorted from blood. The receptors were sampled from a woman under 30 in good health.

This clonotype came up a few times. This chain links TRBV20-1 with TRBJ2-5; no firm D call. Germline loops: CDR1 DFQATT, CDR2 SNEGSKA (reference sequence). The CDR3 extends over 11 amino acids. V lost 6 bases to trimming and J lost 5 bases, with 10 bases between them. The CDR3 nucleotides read TGCAGTGCCCAGGATTTCGAGACCCAGTACTTC. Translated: CSAQDFETQYF.

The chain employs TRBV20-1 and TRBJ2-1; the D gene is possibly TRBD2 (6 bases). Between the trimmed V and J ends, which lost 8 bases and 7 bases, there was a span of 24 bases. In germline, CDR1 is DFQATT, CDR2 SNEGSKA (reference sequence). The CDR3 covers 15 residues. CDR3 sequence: CSQLSGQGGRNEQFF. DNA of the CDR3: TGCAGTCAGCTGAGTGGGCAGGGAGGTAGGAATGAGCAGTTCTTC.

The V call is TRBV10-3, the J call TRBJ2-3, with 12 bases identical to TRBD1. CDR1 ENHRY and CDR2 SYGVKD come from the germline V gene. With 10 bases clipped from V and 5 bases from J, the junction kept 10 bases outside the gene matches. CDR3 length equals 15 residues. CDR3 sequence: CATKGTGGLKDTQYF. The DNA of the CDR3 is TGTGCCACAAAAGGGACAGGGGGCTTGAAAGATACGCAGTATTTT.

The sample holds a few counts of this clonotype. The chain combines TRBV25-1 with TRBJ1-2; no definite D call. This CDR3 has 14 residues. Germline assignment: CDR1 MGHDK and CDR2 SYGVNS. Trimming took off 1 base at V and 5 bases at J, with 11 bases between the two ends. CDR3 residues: CASSESGRSYGYTF. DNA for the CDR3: TGTGCCAGCAGTGAATCCGGCCGGAGTTATGGCTACACCTTC.

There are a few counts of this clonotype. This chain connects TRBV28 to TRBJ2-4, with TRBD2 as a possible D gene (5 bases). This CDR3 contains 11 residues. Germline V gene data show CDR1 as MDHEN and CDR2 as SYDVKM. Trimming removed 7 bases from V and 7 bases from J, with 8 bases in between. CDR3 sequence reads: CASTRENIQYF. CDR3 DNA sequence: TGTGCCAGCACAAGGGAGAACATTCAGTACTTC.

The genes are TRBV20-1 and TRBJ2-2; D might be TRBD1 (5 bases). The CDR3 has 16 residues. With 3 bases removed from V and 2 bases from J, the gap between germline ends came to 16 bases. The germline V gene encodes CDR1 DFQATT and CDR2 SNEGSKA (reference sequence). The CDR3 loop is CSARIFGRENTGELFF. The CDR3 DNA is TGCAGTGCTAGGATATTTGGCAGGGAAAACACCGGGGAGCTGTTTTTT.

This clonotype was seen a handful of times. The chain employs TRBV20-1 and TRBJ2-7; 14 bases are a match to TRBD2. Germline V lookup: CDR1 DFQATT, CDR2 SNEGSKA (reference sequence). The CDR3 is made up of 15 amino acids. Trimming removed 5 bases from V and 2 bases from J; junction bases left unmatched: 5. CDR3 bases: TGCAGTGCTTGGGGGACTAGCGGGAGCCCCTACGAGCAGTACTTC. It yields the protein CSAWGTSGSPYEQYF.

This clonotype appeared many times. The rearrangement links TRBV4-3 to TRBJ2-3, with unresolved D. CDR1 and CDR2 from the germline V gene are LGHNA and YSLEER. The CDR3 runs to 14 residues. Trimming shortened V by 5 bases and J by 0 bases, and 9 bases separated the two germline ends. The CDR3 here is CASSYSSSTDTQYF. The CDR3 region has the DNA TGCGCCAGCAGCTACAGCTCTAGCACAGATACGCAGTATTTT.

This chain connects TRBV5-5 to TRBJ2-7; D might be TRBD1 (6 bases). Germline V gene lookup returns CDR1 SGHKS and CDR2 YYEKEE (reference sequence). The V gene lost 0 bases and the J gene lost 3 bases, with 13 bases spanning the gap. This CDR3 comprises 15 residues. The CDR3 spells CASSLAMGANYEQYF. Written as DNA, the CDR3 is TGTGCCAGCAGCTTGGCCATGGGGGCCAACTACGAGCAGTACTTC.

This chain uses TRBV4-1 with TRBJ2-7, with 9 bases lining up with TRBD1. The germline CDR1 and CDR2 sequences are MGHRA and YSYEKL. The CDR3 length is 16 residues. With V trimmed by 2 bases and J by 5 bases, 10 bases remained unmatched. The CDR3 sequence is CASSQFSGQGMNEQYF. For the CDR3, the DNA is TGCGCCAGCAGCCAATTCTCTGGACAGGGGATGAACGAGCAGTACTTC.

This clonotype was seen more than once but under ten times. The CDR3 DNA reads as TGCGCCAGCAGCCCTAAACAGGGGGCCGGGGAGCTGTTTTTT. Amino acid sequence: CASSPKQGAGELFF. This chain uses TRBV10-1 with TRBJ2-2, with 8 bases identical to TRBD1. CDR1 is WNHNN and CDR2 is SYGVQD in the germline V gene (reference sequence). The CDR3 is 14 amino acids. V gave up 6 bases and J gave up 6 bases; unmatched junction bases: 6.

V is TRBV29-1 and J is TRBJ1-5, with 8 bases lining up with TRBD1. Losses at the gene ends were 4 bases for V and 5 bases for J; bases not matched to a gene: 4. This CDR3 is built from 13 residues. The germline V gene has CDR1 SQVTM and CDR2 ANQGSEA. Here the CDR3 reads CSVVDRGDQPQHF. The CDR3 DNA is TGCAGCGTTGTTGACAGGGGTGATCAGCCCCAGCATTTT.

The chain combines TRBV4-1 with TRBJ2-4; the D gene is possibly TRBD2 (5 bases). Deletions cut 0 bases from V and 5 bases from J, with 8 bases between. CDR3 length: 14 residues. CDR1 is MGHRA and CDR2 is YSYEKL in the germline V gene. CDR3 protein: CASSQERTENIQYF. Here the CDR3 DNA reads TGCGCCAGCAGCCAAGAGAGGACTGAAAACATTCAGTACTTC.

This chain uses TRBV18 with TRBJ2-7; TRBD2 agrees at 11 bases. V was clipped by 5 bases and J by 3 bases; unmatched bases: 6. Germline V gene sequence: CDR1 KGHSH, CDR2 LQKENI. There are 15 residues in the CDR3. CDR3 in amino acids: CASSITSGGVYEQYF. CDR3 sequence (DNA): TGTGCCAGCTCAATAACTAGCGGGGGTGTCTACGAGCAGTACTTC.

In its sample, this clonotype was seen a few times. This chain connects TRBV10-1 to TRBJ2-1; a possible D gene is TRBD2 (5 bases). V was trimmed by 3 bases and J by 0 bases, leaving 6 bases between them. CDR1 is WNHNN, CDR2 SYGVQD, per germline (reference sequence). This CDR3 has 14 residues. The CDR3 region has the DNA TGCGCCAGCAGTGAAGGGAGCTCCTACAATGAGCAGTTCTTC. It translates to CASSEGSSYNEQFF.

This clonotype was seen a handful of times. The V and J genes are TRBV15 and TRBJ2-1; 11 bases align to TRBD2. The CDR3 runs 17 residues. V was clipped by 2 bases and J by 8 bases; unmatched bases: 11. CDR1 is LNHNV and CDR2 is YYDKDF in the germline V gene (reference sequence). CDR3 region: CATSRLPLAGGKDEQFF. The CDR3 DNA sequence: TGTGCCACCAGCAGATTGCCTCTAGCGGGAGGAAAGGATGAGCAGTTCTTC.

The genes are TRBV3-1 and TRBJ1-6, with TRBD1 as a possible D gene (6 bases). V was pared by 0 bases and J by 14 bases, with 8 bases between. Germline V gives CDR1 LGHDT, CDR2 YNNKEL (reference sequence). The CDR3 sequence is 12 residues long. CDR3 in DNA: TGTGCCAGCAGCCAAGAACAGGGAGCCCTCCACTTT. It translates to CASSQEQGALHF.

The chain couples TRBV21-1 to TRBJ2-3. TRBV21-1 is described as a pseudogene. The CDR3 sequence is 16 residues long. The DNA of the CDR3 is TGTGCCAGCAGCAAAGACCTCGGCGAGAGCACAGATACGCAGTATTTT. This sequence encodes CASSKDLGESTDTQYF.

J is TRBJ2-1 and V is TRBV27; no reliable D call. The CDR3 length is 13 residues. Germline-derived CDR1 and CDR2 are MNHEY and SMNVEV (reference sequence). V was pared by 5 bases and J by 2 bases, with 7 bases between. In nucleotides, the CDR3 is TGTGCCAGCAGTCCTCCTCCCTACAATGAGCAGTTCTTC. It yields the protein CASSPPPYNEQFF.

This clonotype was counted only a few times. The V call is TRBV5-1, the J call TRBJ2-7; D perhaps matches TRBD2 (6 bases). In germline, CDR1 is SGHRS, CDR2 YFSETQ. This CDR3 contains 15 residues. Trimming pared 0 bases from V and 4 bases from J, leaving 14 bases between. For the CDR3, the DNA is TGCGCCAGCAGCTTGGCGGCGGGGCGGGATTACGAGCAGTACTTC. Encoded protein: CASSLAAGRDYEQYF. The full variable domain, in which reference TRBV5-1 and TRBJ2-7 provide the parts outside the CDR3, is KAGVTQTPRYLIKTRGQQVTLSCSPISGHRSVSWYQQTPGQGLQFLFEYFSETQRNKGNFPGRFSGRQFSNSRSEMNVSTLELGDSALYLCASSLAAGRDYEQYFGPGTRLTVT.